The 6 T cell receptor beta chains below all came from one sample that was sequenced in a study of post-analysis software for immune sequencing data (dated by TCRdb to the mid-2010s). Study-wide conclusions, independent of this receptor: Patients showed significantly higher frequencies than controls for a handful of TRBV segments, among them TRBV5-6, TRBV5-1 and TRBV20-1.

The library was made by PCR. Sequencing relied on an Illumina HiSeq 2500. To reduce PCR and sequencing biases, unique molecular identifiers were incorporated into the TCR beta cDNA libraries. The public reads were reprocessed in TCRdb via fastp at Q25 and MiXCR, keeping in-frame beta chains. Each entry merges the rows of one CDR3 protein and shows their most common DNA and genes. Within this sample are roughly 600,000 distinct CDR3 sequences, with roughly 45% of them counted one time only. The ten largest clonotypes hold more than 1.5% of the sample. Their cognate antigens are unknown. The sample was blood. These TCRs come from a girl under 18 with multiple sclerosis.

This clonotype has a single count. CDR3 protein: CSASFRGSQYF. CDR3 DNA: TGCAGTGCTAGCTTCAGGGGATCCCAGTACTTC. The chain uses TRBV20-1 and TRBJ2-4, with D possibly matching TRBD1 (6 bases). V gave up 3 bases and J gave up 13 bases, with 13 bases separating them. The length of the CDR3 is 11 residues. Per germline, CDR1 DFQATT and CDR2 SNEGSKA (reference sequence).

This chain joins TRBV7-9 and TRBJ1-4; 8 bases fit TRBD1. This CDR3 is 16 amino acids long. Germline-derived CDR1 and CDR2 are SEHNR and FQNEAQ (reference sequence). V was clipped by 6 bases and J by 2 bases; unmatched bases: 8. The CDR3 loop is CASSSQGGTTNEKLFF. In nucleotides, the CDR3 is TGTGCCAGCAGTTCACAGGGGGGAACTACTAATGAAAAACTGTTTTTT.

This clonotype was counted between two and nine times. V is TRBV12-5 and J is TRBJ1-1; no clear D gene. The CDR3 is 12 amino acids. Germline V gene data show CDR1 as LGHNT and CDR2 as FRNRAP. V was clipped by 1 base and J by 8 bases, with 8 bases between them. CDR3 bases: TGTGCTAGTGGTTTGGCAGGCTGGGAAGCTTTCTTT. Translating gives CASGLAGWEAFF. The full variable domain, its missing parts supplied by reference TRBV12-5 and TRBJ1-1, is DARVTQTPRHKVTEMGQEVTMRCQPILGHNTVFWYRQTMMQGLELLAYFRNRAPLDDSGMPKDRFSAEMPDATLATLKIQPSEPRDSAVYFCASGLAGWEAFFGQGTRLTVV.

This chain connects TRBV5-5 to TRBJ2-7; 9 bases align to TRBD1. CDR1 SGHKS and CDR2 YYEKEE come from the germline V gene (reference sequence). Trimming took 3 bases from V and 3 from J; bases not matched to a gene: 7. This CDR3 has 15 amino acids. In DNA form, the CDR3 reads TGTGCCAGCAGCTCTTCCGGGACAGGGATCTACGAGCAGTACTTC. This codes for CASSSSGTGIYEQYF.

The genes are TRBV12-3 or TRBV12-4 and TRBJ2-2; either TRBD1 or TRBD2 may fit D (6 bases each). The CDR3 runs to 18 residues. The germline V and J ends were trimmed by 0 bases and 6 bases, with 20 bases remaining between them. The CDR3 DNA follows: TGTGCCAGCAGTTTAGCCCCAGGTGGGGGGCGCTTTCCCGGGGAGCTGTTTTTT. It translates to CASSLAPGGGRFPGELFF.

The V and J genes are TRBV24-1 and TRBJ1-2, with a possible D match to TRBD1 (5 bases). Germline-derived CDR1 and CDR2 are KGHDR and SFDVKD. The CDR3 consists of 13 residues. V was cut by 3 bases and J by 7 bases, with 11 bases left in between. The CDR3 loop reads CATSDTRGAGYTF. DNA for the CDR3: TGTGCCACCAGTGATACTCGCGGGGCTGGCTACACCTTC.